The text below deals with one TCR beta chain. The sample comes from a study of blood T cell repertoires in COVID-19. As for the study in general: COVID-19 samples, acute and convalescent, were from the United States, Italy and Spain.

Per the study methods: The authors estimated nucleated cell counts from reference gene primer amplification. The protocol was immunoSEQ multiplex PCR, while the TCRdb copy is restricted to in-frame clones and leaves out a portion. That table gives V, J and clone size, and the DNA gave D and trimming. This table has 130,000 to 150,000 clones, roughly 89% appearing once. The germline V gene has CDR1 SGDLS and CDR2 YYNGEE. CDR3 length: 13 amino acids. The V end lost 4 bases, the J end lost 0 bases, and 5 bases lay between the germline ends. The sequencing input was peripheral blood. The sequence was collected from a human donor in a cohort sampled during active COVID-19. The chain uses TRBV9 and TRBJ2-1; D unresolved. CDR3 sequence: CASSPSSYNEQFF. The DNA for the CDR3 is TGTGCCAGCAGCCCCAGCTCCTACAATGAGCAGTTCTTC.